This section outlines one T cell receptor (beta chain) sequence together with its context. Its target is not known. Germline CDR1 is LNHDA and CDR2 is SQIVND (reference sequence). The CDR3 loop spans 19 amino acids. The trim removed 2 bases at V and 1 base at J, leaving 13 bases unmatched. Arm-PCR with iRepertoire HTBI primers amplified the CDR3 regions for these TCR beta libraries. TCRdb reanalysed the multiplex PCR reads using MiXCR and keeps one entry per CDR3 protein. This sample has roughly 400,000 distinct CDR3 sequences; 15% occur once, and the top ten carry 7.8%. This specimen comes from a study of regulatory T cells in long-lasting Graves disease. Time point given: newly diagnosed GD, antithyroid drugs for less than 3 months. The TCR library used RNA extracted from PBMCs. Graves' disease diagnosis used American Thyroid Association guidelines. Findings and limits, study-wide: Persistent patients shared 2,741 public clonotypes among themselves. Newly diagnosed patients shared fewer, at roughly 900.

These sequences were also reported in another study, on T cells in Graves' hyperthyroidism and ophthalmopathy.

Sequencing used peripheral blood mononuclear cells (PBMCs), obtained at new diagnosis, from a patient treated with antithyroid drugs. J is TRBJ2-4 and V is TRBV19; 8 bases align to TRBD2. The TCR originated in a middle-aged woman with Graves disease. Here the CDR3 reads CASSIKAAGGLLAKNIQYF. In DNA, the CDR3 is TGTGCCAGTAGTATAAAGGCGGCGGGAGGCCTACTGGCCAAAAACATTCAGTACTTC.